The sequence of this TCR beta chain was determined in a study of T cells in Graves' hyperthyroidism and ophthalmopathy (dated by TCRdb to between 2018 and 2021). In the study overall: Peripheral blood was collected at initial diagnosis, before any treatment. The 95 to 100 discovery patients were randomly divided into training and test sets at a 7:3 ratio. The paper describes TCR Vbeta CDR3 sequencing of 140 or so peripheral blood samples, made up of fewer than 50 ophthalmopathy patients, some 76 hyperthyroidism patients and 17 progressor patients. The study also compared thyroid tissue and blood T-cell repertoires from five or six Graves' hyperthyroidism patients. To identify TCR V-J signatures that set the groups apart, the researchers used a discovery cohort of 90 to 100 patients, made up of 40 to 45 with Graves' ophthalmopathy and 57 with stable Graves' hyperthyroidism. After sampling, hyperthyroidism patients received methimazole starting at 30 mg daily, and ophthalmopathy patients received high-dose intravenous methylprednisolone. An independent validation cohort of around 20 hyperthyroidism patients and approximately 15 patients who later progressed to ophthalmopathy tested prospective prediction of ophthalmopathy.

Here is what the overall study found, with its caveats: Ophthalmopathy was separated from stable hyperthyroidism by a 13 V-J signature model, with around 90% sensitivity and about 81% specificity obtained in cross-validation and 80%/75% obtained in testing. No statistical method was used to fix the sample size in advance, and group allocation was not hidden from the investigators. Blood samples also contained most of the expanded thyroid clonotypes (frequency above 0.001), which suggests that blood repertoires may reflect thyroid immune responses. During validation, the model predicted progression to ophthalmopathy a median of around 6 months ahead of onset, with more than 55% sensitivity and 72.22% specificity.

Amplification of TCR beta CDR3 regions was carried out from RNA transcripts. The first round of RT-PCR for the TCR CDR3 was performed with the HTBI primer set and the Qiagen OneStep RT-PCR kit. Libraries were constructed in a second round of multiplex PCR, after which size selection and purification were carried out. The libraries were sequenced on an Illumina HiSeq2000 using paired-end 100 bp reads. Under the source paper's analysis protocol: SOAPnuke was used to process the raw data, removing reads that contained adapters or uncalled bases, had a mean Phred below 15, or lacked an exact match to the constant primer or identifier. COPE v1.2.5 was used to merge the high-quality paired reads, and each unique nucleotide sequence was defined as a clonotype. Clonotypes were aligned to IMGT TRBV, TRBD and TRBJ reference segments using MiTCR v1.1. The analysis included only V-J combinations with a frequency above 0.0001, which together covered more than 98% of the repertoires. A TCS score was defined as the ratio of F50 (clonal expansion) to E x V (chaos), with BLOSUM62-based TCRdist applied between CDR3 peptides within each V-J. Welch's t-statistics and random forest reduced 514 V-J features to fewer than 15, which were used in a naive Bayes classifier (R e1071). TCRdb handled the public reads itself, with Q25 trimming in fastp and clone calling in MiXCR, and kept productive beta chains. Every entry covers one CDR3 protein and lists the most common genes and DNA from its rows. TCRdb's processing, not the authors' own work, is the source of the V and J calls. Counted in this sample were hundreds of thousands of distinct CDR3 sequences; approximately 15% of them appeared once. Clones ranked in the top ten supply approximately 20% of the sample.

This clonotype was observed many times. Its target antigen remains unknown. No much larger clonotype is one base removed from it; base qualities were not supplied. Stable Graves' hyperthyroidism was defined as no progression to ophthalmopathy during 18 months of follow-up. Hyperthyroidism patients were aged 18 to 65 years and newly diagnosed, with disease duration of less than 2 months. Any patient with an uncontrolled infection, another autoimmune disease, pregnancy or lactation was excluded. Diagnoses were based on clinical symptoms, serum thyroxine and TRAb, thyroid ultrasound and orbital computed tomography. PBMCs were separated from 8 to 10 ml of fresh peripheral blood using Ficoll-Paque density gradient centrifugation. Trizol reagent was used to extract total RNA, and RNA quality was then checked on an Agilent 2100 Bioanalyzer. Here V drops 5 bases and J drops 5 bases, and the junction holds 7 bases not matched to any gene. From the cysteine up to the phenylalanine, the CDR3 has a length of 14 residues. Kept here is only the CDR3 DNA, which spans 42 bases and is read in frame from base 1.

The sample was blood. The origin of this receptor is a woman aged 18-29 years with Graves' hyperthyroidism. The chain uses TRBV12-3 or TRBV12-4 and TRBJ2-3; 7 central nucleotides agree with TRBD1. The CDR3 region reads CASSLGQAGDTQYF. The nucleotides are TGTGCCAGCAGTCTAGGACAGGCCGGAGATACGCAGTATTTT.